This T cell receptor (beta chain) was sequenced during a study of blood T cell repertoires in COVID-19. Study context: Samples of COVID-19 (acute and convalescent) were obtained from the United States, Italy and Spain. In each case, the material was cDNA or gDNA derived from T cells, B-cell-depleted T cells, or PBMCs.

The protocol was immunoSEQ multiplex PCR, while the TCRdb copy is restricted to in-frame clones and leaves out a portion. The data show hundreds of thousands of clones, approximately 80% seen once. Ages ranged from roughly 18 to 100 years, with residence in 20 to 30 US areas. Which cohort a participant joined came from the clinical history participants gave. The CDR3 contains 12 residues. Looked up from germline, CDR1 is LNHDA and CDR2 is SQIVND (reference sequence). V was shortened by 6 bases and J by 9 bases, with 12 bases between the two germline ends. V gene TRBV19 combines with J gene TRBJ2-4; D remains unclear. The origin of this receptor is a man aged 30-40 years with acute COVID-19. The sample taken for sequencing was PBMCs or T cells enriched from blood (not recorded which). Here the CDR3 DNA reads TGTGCCAGTAGCCCCCAATTTCCCATTCAGTACTTC. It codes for CASSPQFPIQYF.